This T cell receptor beta chain was recorded in a study of cytomegalovirus exposure and HLA in healthy donors. Study results and limitations: Analysis was carried out at a later point, and it linked a missense DCLRE1C variant to TCR beta V- and J-gene trimming.

With 4 bases clipped from V and 1 base from J, the junction kept 2 bases outside the gene matches. Germline V gene lookup returns CDR1 SGHRS and CDR2 YFSETQ. This CDR3 comprises 14 residues. It was with 60 Vbeta and 13 Jbeta primers that the PCR ran. The method was immunoSEQ multiplex PCR; TCRdb's version includes in-frame clones alone and lacks a portion of them. The table has tens of thousands of clones, about two thirds seen once. The donors (healthy individuals) were bone marrow donors. A word on this clone: Its antigen is unidentified.

This receptor was taken from a man between 60 and 75 years old in good health and CMV-seronegative. Sequenced sample: PBMCs. The chain recombines TRBV5-1 with TRBJ1-1; the match to TRBD1 covers 9 bases. The CDR3 loop reads CASSMGQGNTEAFF. The DNA of the CDR3 is TGCGCCAGCAGCATGGGACAGGGGAACACTGAAGCTTTCTTT.